These 27 T cell receptor beta chains were all obtained from the same sample, sequenced in a study of CD8+ T cells in alopecia areata (dated by TCRdb to 2017 to 2018). The sample's time point, from its label and the paper: roughly 26 weeks on oral tofacitinib. Taken with the paper, the label for treatment or condition translates to: oral pan-JAK inhibitor, 5-10 mg twice daily. The library was obtained by the immunoSEQ multiplex PCR assay. For TCR sequencing, RNA was extracted from every sample and reverse transcribed into cDNA to serve as template. TCRdb stores this immuneACCESS table with in-frame sequences only. Part of the clones is absent; in the studies checked, under half of the shortfall reflects unresolved V genes, and no reason is known for the rest. The sample table contains some 120,000 clones; only one count was recorded for roughly three fifths of them. The ten largest clones represent 9% to 15% of the sample.

The sample here was CD8+ T cells sorted from blood, taken at week 24, from a patient treated with tofacitinib. The receptor set was obtained from a human donor with alopecia areata.

This clone was counted a few times. The chain combines TRBV27 with TRBJ1-1; D is ambiguous. V shed 2 bases and J shed 3 bases, with 7 bases lying between them. The CDR3 is 13 amino acids. Germline CDR1 MNHEY, CDR2 SMNVEV (reference sequence). The CDR3: CASSLVYDTEAFF. CDR3 DNA sequence: TGTGCCAGCAGTTTAGTGTACGACACTGAAGCTTTCTTT.

The rearrangement links TRBV13 to TRBJ2-7; tentative D call: TRBD1 (5 bases). Germline CDR1 and CDR2: PRHDT and FYEKMQ (reference sequence). The V end was cut by 1 base, the J end by 2 bases, with 6 bases between. The CDR3 length is 13 residues. CDR3 protein: CASSLAQAYEQYF. DNA of the CDR3: TGTGCCAGCAGCTTAGCACAGGCCTACGAGCAGTACTTC.

V gene TRBV19 combines with J gene TRBJ1-1; a weak D match, TRBD1 (5 bases). The V gene lost 5 bases and the J gene lost 6 bases, with 19 bases spanning the gap. Germline lookup yields CDR1 LNHDA and CDR2 SQIVND (reference sequence). The CDR3 has 15 amino acids. CDR3 coding DNA: TGTGCCAGTAGTGCTCAGGGCCTGAGGGGTGCTGAAGCTTTCTTT. As protein: CASSAQGLRGAEAFF.

J is TRBJ2-5 and V is TRBV7-8, with TRBD2 matching 12 bases. The CDR3 loop spans 16 amino acids. Trimming at V came to 4 bases and at J to 4 bases, leaving 7 bases not matched to a gene. CDR1 and CDR2 (germline): SGHVS, FQNEAQ. CDR3 nucleotide sequence: TGTGCCAGCAGCTGGGGACTAGCGGGTACCTCAGAGACCCAGTACTTC. Translation: CASSWGLAGTSETQYF. Drawing the rest from reference TRBV7-8 and TRBJ2-5, the complete variable domain is GAGVSQSPRYKVAKRGQDVALRCDPISGHVSLFWYQQALGQGPEFLTYFQNEAQLDKSGLPSDRFFAERPEGSVSTLKIQRTQQEDSAVYLCASSWGLAGTSETQYFGPGTRLLVL.

The chain combines TRBV30 with TRBJ1-2, with TRBD1 matching 10 bases. Germline loops: CDR1 GTSNPN, CDR2 SVGIG (reference sequence). The CDR3 sequence is 13 residues long. The junction had 8 bases not matched to a gene; V was cut back by 5 bases and J by 8 bases. This chain's CDR3 is CAWEQGTGEGYTF. The CDR3 DNA is TGTGCCTGGGAACAAGGGACAGGGGAAGGCTACACCTTC.

The chain has TRBV30 and TRBJ1-5; D uncertain. V shed 2 bases and J shed 0 bases, with 8 bases lying between them. The germline V gene has CDR1 GTSNPN and CDR2 SVGIG (reference sequence). The CDR3 has 14 amino acids. CDR3 DNA sequence: TGTGCCTGGAGTTCGTCCGCTAGCAATCAGCCCCAGCATTTT. It encodes CAWSSSASNQPQHF.

This clone has more than one count but fewer than ten. The CDR3 sequence: CASSLGRDTDSYEQYF. The CDR3 DNA is TGTGCCAGCAGCTTAGGGAGGGACACTGACTCCTACGAGCAGTACTTC. V usage is TRBV7-2 and J usage is TRBJ2-7; tentatively, D is TRBD1 or TRBD2 (6 bases each). There are 16 residues in the CDR3. V was clipped by 1 base and J by 0 bases, with 13 bases between them. Looked up from germline, CDR1 is SGHTA and CDR2 is FQGNSA.

A remark on this clone: The junction and the germline gene differ at one end; a read error may be behind it. This chain joins TRBV6-1 and TRBJ2-7; 7 bases match TRBD1. Germline V lookup: CDR1 MNHNS, CDR2 SASEGT. The CDR3 loop spans 13 amino acids. This chain's CDR3 is CASSEVAGTATTF. The CDR3 nucleotides read TGTGCCAGCAGTGAAGTAGCCGGGACAGCGACTACTTTC.

The rearrangement links TRBV5-6 to TRBJ1-2; 7 bases align to TRBD1. The V and J ends lost 4 bases and 3 bases, in that order; junction bases with no gene match: 3. The germline V gene encodes CDR1 SGHDT and CDR2 YYEEEE. The CDR3 loop spans 13 amino acids. The CDR3 sequence: CASSPDRDYGYTF. CDR3 sequence (DNA): TGTGCCAGCAGCCCCGACAGGGACTATGGCTACACCTTC.

The V gene is TRBV9, the J gene TRBJ1-1, with a tentative D call TRBD1 (6 bases). This CDR3 is built from 15 residues. Between the trimmed V and J ends, which lost 0 bases and 4 bases, there was a span of 13 bases. Germline CDR1 reads SGDLS; CDR2 reads YYNGEE. CDR3 sequence reads: CASSVDSGDITEAFF. CDR3 bases: TGTGCCAGCAGCGTAGATTCAGGGGACATCACTGAAGCTTTCTTT.

This sequence joins TRBV4-2 and TRBJ2-5; D possibly corresponds to TRBD2 (7 bases). Trimming took 0 bases from V and 4 from J, leaving 15 bases between them. Germline CDR1 LGHNA, CDR2 YNFKEQ. This CDR3 region has 16 residues. The DNA of the CDR3 is TGTGCCAGCAGCCAAGATCCCGGGGGGCAGCCAGAGACCCAGTACTTC. As protein: CASSQDPGGQPETQYF.

The rearrangement uses TRBV30 and TRBJ1-1; D gene ambiguous. CDR3 size: 14 residues. Trimming stripped 1 base from V and 6 bases from J, with 15 bases between. Germline loops: CDR1 GTSNPN, CDR2 SVGIG (reference sequence). This CDR3 reads CAWSGEQTPPEAFF. In DNA form, the CDR3 reads TGTGCCTGGAGTGGGGAACAAACACCCCCTGAAGCTTTCTTT.

The V call is TRBV27, the J call TRBJ1-2; no definite D call. The ends were cut back, 2 bases at V and 0 bases at J, with 7 bases in the middle. The CDR3 contains 14 residues. Germline V gives CDR1 MNHEY, CDR2 SMNVEV (reference sequence). The CDR3 region has the DNA TGTGCCAGCAGTTTAGGGCTTGCTAACTATGGCTACACCTTC. As protein: CASSLGLANYGYTF.

A note on this clone: A far larger clone is off by one base, so a read error is likely. The chain employs TRBV6-4 and TRBJ2-7; 9 nucleotides line up with TRBD2. Germline V CDR1 and CDR2: MRHNA, SNTAGT. This CDR3 has 16 amino acids. Written as DNA, the CDR3 is TGTGCCAGCAGTGAAACCGCGGGGGGGCACAGTAATGAGCTGTTCTTC. Its translation: CASSETAGGHSNELFF.

The J gene is TRBJ2-1, the V gene TRBV5-6; D is unclear. V lost 1 base and J lost 6, with 2 bases in between. There are 11 residues in the CDR3. The V gene's germline CDR1 is SGHDT and CDR2 YYEEEE. CDR3 coding DNA: TGTGCCAGCAGCTTGCCCAATGAGCAGTTCTTC. Translated, it gives CASSLPNEQFF.

In this sample, this clone turned up a few times. The chain links TRBV2 to TRBJ2-3; D gene uncertain. CDR1 is SNHLY and CDR2 is FYNNEI in the germline V gene. The germline V and J ends were trimmed by 8 bases and 0 bases, with 9 bases remaining between them. The CDR3 has 13 residues. CDR3 loop: CASSPGSTDTQYF. The CDR3 nucleotides read TGTGCCAGCTCCCCGGGTAGCACAGATACGCAGTATTTT.

The J gene is TRBJ1-4, the V gene TRBV9, with D hard to call. Trimming stripped 0 bases from V and 5 bases from J, with 8 bases between. Germline CDR1 and CDR2: SGDLS and YYNGEE. The CDR3 is 14 amino acids. The CDR3 protein is CASSVAGENEKLFF. In DNA form, the CDR3 reads TGTGCCAGCAGCGTAGCTGGGGAGAATGAAAAACTGTTTTTT.

The gene calls are TRBV30 and TRBJ1-2, with D maybe TRBD1 (6 bases). CDR1 and CDR2 from the germline V gene are GTSNPN and SVGIG (reference sequence). CDR3 length: 13 amino acids. V was pared by 5 bases and J by 2 bases, with 12 bases between. CDR3 in DNA: TGTGCCTGGTTCCCAGGGACAAACTATGGCTACACCTTC. It yields the protein CAWFPGTNYGYTF. The whole variable domain, filled in from reference TRBV30 and TRBJ1-2, reads SQTIHQWPATLVQPVGSPLSLECTVEGTSNPNLYWYRQAAGRGLQLLFYSVGIGQISSEVPQNLSASRPQDRQFILSSKKLLLSDSGFYLCAWFPGTNYGYTFGSGTRLTVV.

The gene calls are TRBV6-1 and TRBJ2-7; D is ambiguous. Between the trimmed V and J ends, which lost 8 bases and 0 bases, there was a span of 8 bases. CDR3 length: 12 amino acids. Germline V gene data show CDR1 as MNHNS and CDR2 as SASEGT. DNA of the CDR3: TGTGCCAGCCGGAGCCGCTCCTACGAGCAGTACTTC. It yields the protein CASRSRSYEQYF.

This clone showed up just a few times. J is TRBJ2-7 and V is TRBV27; TRBD2 is a possible D gene (7 bases). Germline V lookup: CDR1 MNHEY, CDR2 SMNVEV (reference sequence). The V end was cut by 2 bases, the J end by 6 bases, with 14 bases between. CDR3 length equals 14 residues. CDR3 nucleotide sequence: TGTGCCAGCAGTTTAGTGGGGGGGGCCGGCGAGCAGTACTTC. Its protein product is CASSLVGGAGEQYF.

CDR3 sequence: CSVVGTFSSYEQYF. CDR3 nucleotides: TGCAGCGTTGTAGGCACTTTTAGCTCCTACGAGCAGTACTTC. This chain links TRBV29-1 with TRBJ2-7; D not resolved. Germline V gives CDR1 SQVTM, CDR2 ANQGSEA. V was trimmed by 4 bases and J by 0 bases, leaving 13 bases between them. This CDR3 is 14 amino acids long.

The chain recombines TRBV25-1 with TRBJ1-2; the D is unclear. Germline V gives CDR1 MGHDK, CDR2 SYGVNS. The length of the CDR3 is 14 residues. Trimming took 3 bases from V and 3 from J, leaving 11 bases between them. The CDR3 nucleotides read TGTGCCAGCAGTGATTTGGGTGAGGACTATGGCTACACCTTC. Translating it yields CASSDLGEDYGYTF.

The chain is built from TRBV7-2 and TRBJ2-7; a weak D match, TRBD1 (5 bases). Looked up from germline, CDR1 is SGHTA and CDR2 is FQGNSA. V lost 1 base, J lost 1 base, and 17 bases lay in between. CDR3 length equals 17 residues. This CDR3 is CASSLGSGRYLSYEQYF. CDR3 coding DNA: TGTGCCAGCAGCTTAGGGTCAGGGCGATATCTTTCCTACGAGCAGTACTTC.

The chain employs TRBV7-9 and TRBJ1-2; unclear D gene. Germline CDR1 SEHNR, CDR2 FQNEAQ (reference sequence). CDR3 length: 13 residues. Trimming cost V 5 bases and J 2 bases, with 9 bases left between them. The CDR3 DNA follows: TGTGCCAGCAGCCCCGCGGGGAACTATGGCTACACCTTC. Its protein product is CASSPAGNYGYTF.

The table lists this clone with a count of one. The rearrangement links TRBV5-1 to TRBJ2-5, with 7 bases lining up with TRBD1. The J segment lost 2 bases and the V segment lost 4 bases, leaving 8 bases of the junction unmatched. Germline V gives CDR1 SGHRS, CDR2 YFSETQ. This CDR3 contains 15 residues. CDR3 sequence reads: CASSVGQTQQETQYF. The CDR3 DNA sequence: TGCGCCAGCAGCGTGGGACAGACGCAGCAAGAGACCCAGTACTTC.

J is TRBJ2-2 and V is TRBV2; D is possibly TRBD2 (7 bases). Trimming stripped 6 bases from V and 4 bases from J, with 15 bases between. From germline, CDR1 is SNHLY and CDR2 FYNNEI. The CDR3 consists of 15 residues. The CDR3 spells CASSSGQRGTGELFF. CDR3 sequence (DNA): TGTGCCAGCAGCTCAGGACAGCGGGGCACCGGGGAGCTGTTTTTT.

The V gene is TRBV13, the J gene TRBJ1-4; TRBD1 matches 11 bases. Per the germline V gene, CDR1 is PRHDT and CDR2 is FYEKMQ (reference sequence). Trimming took 3 bases from V and 8 from J; bases not matched to a gene: 8. The CDR3 is 16 residues long. The chain's CDR3 is CASSFGTGGHREKLFF. In DNA form, the CDR3 reads TGTGCCAGCAGCTTCGGGACAGGGGGACATCGAGAAAAACTGTTTTTT. The entire variable domain, with the rest obtained from reference TRBV13 and TRBJ1-4, is as follows: AAGVIQSPRHLIKEKRETATLKCYPIPRHDTVYWYQQGPGQDPQFLISFYEKMQSDKGSIPDRFSAQQFSDYHSELNMSSLELGDSALYFCASSFGTGGHREKLFFGSGTQLSVL.